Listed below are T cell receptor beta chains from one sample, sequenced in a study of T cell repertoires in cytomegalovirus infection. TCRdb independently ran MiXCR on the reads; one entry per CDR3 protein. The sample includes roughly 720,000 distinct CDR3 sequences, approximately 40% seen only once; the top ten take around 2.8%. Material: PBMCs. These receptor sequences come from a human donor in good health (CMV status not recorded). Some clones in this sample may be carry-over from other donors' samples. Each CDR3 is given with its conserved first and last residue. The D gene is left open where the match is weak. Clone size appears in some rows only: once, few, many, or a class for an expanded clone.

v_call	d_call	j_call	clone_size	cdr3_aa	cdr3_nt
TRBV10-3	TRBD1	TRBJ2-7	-	CAVRTGGDEQYF	TGTGCCGTCAGAACAGGGGGCGACGAGCAGTACTTC
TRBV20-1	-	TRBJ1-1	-	CSAPDSPEAFF	TGCAGTGCCCCGGACAGCCCTGAAGCTTTCTTT
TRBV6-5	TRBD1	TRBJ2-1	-	CASSYSKGAYEQFF	TGTGCCAGCAGTTACTCGAAGGGGGCTTATGAGCAGTTCTTC
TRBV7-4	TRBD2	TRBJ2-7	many	CASSPLAGGPYEQYF	TGTGCCAGCAGCCCACTAGCGGGAGGGCCTTATGAGCAGTACTTC
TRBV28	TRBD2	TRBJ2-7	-	CASSSLWRGSGEQYF	TGTGCCAGCAGTTCCCTTTGGCGGGGGTCGGGGGAGCAGTACTTC
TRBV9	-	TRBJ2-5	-	CASSVYVTARRETQYF	TGTGCCAGCAGCGTTTACGTGACGGCAAGGCGGGAGACCCAGTACTTC
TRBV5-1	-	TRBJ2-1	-	CASSSQTVKEQFF	TGCGCCAGCAGCTCTCAGACAGTGAAGGAGCAGTTCTTC
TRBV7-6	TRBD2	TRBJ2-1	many	CASSLARTSGMSDEQFF	TGTGCCAGCAGCTTAGCCCGGACTAGCGGGATGAGCGATGAGCAGTTCTTC
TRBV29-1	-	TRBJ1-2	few	CSVEQRSYGYTF	TGCAGCGTTGAACAACGGTCTTATGGCTACACCTTC
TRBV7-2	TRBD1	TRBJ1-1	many	CASSARQGGSTEAFF	TGTGCCAGCAGCGCCCGACAGGGAGGGAGCACTGAAGCTTTCTTT
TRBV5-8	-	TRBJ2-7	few	CASSLVGQGGDEQYF	TGTGCCAGCAGCTTGGTAGGTCAGGGGGGAGACGAGCAGTACTTC
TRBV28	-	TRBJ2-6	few	CASGPGTGANVLTF	TGTGCCAGCGGCCCAGGGACTGGGGCCAACGTCCTGACTTTC
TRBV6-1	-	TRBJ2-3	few	CASSEPWSTDTQYF	TGTGCCAGCAGTGAACCCTGGAGCACAGATACGCAGTATTTT
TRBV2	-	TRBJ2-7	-	CASSEGLSPLYEQDF	TGTGCCAGCAGTGAGGGGCTGAGCCCCCTCTACGAGCAGGACTTC
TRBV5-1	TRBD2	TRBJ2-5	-	CASSSSGSLVGETQYF	TGCGCCAGCAGCTCTAGCGGGAGCCTTGTCGGGGAGACCCAGTACTTC
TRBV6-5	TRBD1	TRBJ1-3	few	CASRQQGRGNTIYF	TGTGCCAGCAGGCAACAGGGGCGGGGAAACACCATATATTTT
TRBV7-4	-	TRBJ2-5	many	CASSLVPALFAF	TGTGCCAGCAGCTTAGTCCCGGCCCTCTTCGCCTTC
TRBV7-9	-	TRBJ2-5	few	CASRGPDTQETQYF	TGTGCCAGCAGGGGACCGGACACCCAAGAGACCCAGTACTTC
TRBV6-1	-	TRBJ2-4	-	CASSEGRSFLAKNIQYF	TGTGCCAGCAGTGAAGGGAGATCCTTCCTAGCCAAAAACATTCAGTACTTC
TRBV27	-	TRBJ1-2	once	CASSPGTFRNYGYTF	TGTGCCAGCAGTCCAGGGACGTTTCGCAATTATGGCTACACCTTC
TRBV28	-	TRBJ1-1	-	CATLRDSRAEAFF	TGTGCCACCCTCCGGGATTCGCGGGCTGAAGCTTTCTTT
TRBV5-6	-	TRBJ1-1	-	CASSLRVGAEAFF	TGTGCCAGCAGCCTCAGGGTCGGCGCTGAAGCTTTCTTT
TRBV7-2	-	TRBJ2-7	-	CARSRTLTYEKYF	TGTGCCAGAAGCCGGACCCTTACCTACGAGAAGTACTTC
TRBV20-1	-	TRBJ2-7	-	CSARDLGSYEQYF	TGCAGTGCTAGAGATCTGGGTTCCTACGAGCAGTACTTC
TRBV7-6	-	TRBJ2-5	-	CASSVEARQETQYF	TGTGCCAGCAGCGTAGAAGCCAGACAAGAGACCCAGTACTTC
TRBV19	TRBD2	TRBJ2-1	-	CASKPGGPYNEQFF	TGTGCCAGTAAGCCGGGAGGGCCCTACAATGAGCAGTTCTTC
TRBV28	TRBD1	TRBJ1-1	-	CASIPAAGGFSTEAFF	TGTGCCAGCATACCGGCGGCAGGGGGCTTCAGCACTGAAGCTTTCTTT
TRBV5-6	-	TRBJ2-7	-	CASSPRTNYEQYF	TGTGCCAGCAGCCCAAGGACAAACTACGAGCAGTACTTC
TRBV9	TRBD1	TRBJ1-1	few	CASSVRTGTEAFF	TGTGCCAGCAGCGTCCGGACAGGCACTGAAGCTTTCTTT
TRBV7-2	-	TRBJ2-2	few	CASSFRGADGELFF	TGTGCCAGCAGCTTCCGGGGGGCTGACGGGGAGCTGTTTTTT
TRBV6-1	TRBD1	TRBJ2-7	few	CASSEAGRGNEQYF	TGTGCCAGCAGTGAAGCAGGCAGGGGGAATGAGCAGTACTTC
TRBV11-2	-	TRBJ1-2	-	CASAQGANYGYTF	TGTGCCAGCGCCCAGGGAGCTAACTATGGCTACACCTTC
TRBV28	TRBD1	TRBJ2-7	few	CASSPPRQGVTSEQYF	TGTGCCAGCAGTCCTCCACGACAGGGGGTCACGAGCGAGCAGTACTTC
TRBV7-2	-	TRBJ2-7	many	CASTPGRGYEQYF	TGTGCCAGCACCCCCGGCCGCGGCTACGAGCAGTACTTC
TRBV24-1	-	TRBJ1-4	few	CATSDSRSTGTANEKLFF	TGTGCCACCAGTGATTCAAGATCAACCGGGACGGCAAATGAAAAACTGTTTTTT
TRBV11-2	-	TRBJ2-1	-	CASSFGASDHNEQFF	TGTGCCAGCAGCTTTGGGGCTAGCGACCACAATGAGCAGTTCTTC